This T cell receptor (beta chain) was sequenced for a study of cytomegalovirus exposure and HLA in healthy donors. PCR employed 60 Vbeta and 13 Jbeta primers. Profiled with immunoSEQ multiplex PCR; TCRdb holds only in-frame clones, not every one. Among 100,000 to 150,000 clones listed, approximately 86% were seen once. CDR1 SQVTM and CDR2 ANQGSEA come from the germline V gene. CDR3 length: 13 residues. Trimming shortened V by 6 bases and J by 0 bases, and 12 bases separated the two germline ends. The source of this sequence is a boy aged 10-17 years in good health and CMV-seronegative. Sample: PBMCs. This chain joins TRBV29-1 and TRBJ2-7; no clear D gene. CDR3 bases: TGCAGCGTCCAATTAGCTTCCTCCTACGAGCAGTACTTC. It translates to CSVQLASSYEQYF.